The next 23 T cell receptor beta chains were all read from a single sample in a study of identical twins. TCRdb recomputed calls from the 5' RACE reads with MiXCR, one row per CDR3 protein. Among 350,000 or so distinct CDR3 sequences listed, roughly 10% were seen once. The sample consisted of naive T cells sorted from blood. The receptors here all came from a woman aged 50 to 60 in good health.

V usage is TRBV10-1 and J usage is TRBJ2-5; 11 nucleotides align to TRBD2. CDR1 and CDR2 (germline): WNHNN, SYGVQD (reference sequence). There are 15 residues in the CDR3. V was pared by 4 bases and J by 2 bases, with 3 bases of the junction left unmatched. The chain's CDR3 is CASSGGLAEQETQYF. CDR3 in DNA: TGCGCCAGCAGTGGGGGACTAGCGGAGCAAGAGACCCAGTACTTC.

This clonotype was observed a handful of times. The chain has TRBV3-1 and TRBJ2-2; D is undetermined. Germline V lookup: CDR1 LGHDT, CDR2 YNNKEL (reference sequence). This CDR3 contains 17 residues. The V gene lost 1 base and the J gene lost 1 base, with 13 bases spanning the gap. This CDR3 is CASSQASGRMNTGELFF. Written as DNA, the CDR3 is TGTGCCAGCAGCCAAGCTTCGGGCCGGATGAACACCGGGGAGCTGTTTTTT.

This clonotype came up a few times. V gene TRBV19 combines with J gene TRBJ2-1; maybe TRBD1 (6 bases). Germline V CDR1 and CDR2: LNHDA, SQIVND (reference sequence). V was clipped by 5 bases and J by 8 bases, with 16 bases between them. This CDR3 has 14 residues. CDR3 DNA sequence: TGTGCCAGTAGTTTGGGGGCAGGGAGTGATGAGCAGTTCTTC. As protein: CASSLGAGSDEQFF.

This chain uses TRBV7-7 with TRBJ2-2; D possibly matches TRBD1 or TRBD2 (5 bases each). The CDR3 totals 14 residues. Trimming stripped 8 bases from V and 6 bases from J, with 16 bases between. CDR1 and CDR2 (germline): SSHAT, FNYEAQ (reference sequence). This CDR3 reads CASAQGAYPGELFF. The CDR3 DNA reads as TGTGCCAGCGCCCAGGGAGCTTATCCCGGGGAGCTGTTTTTT.

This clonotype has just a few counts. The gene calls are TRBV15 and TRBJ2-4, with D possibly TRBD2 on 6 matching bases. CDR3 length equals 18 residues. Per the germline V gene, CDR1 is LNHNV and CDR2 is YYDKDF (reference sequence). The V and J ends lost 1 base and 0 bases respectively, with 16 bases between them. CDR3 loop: CATSRGSREYLAKNIQYF. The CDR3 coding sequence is TGTGCCACCAGCAGAGGATCCCGGGAGTACCTAGCCAAAAACATTCAGTACTTC.

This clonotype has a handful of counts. The CDR3 spells CSARDPQGLGEQFF. CDR3 sequence (DNA): TGCAGTGCTAGAGACCCACAGGGGCTGGGTGAGCAGTTCTTC. The rearrangement uses TRBV20-1 and TRBJ2-1; 7 positions agree with TRBD1. V shed 0 bases, J shed 9 bases, and the junction held 8 bases outside the gene matches. The CDR3 is 14 amino acids. Germline CDR1 and CDR2: DFQATT and SNEGSKA (reference sequence).

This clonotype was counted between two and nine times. The CDR3 DNA follows: TGTGCCAGCAGCGTAGGTCGGGGAGGCCAAGCCAAAAACATTCAGTACTTC. As protein: CASSVGRGGQAKNIQYF. This chain joins TRBV9 and TRBJ2-4; TRBD2 is a possible D gene (6 bases). The V and J ends lost 0 bases and 0 bases respectively, with 13 bases between them. From germline, CDR1 is SGDLS and CDR2 YYNGEE. The CDR3 runs 17 residues.

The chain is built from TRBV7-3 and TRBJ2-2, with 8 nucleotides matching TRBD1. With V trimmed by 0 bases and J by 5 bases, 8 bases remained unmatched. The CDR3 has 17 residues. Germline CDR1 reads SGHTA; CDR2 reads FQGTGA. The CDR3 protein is CASSLTAGGAMTGELFF. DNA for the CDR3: TGTGCCAGCAGCTTAACGGCAGGGGGCGCGATGACCGGGGAGCTGTTTTTT. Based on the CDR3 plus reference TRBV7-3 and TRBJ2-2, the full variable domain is GAGVSQTPSNKVTEKGKYVELRCDPISGHTALYWYRQSLGQGPEFLIYFQGTGAADDSGLPNDRFFAVRPEGSVSTLKIQRTERGDSAVYLCASSLTAGGAMTGELFFGEGSRLTVL.

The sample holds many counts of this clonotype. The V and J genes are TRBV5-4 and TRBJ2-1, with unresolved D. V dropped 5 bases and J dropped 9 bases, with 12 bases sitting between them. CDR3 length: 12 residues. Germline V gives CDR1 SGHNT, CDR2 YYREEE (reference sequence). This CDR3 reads CASSSPSREQFF. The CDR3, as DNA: TGTGCCAGCAGTTCTCCGTCGCGTGAGCAGTTCTTC.

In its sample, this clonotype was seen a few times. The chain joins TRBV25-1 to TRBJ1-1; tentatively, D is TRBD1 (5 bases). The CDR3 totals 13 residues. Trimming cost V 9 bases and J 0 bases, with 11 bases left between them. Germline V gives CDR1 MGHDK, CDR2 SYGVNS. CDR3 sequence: CASRQGMNTEAFF. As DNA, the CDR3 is TGTGCCAGTAGGCAGGGAATGAACACTGAAGCTTTCTTT.

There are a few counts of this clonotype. The CDR3, as DNA: TGCAGTGCTTCGGACAGGATCCTGAATGAGCAGTTCTTC. Its translation is CSASDRILNEQFF. This sequence joins TRBV20-1 and TRBJ2-1, with 7 bases identical to TRBD1. V trimming: 5 bases; J trimming: 7 bases; junction bases outside the gene matches: 8. Germline CDR1 DFQATT, CDR2 SNEGSKA (reference sequence). CDR3 length: 13 residues.

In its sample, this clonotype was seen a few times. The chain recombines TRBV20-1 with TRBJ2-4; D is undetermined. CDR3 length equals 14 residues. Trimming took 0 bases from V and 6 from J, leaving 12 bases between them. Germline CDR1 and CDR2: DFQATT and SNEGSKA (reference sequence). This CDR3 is CSARDRSVGNIQYF. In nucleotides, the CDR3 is TGCAGTGCTAGAGATCGTTCTGTTGGAAACATTCAGTACTTC.

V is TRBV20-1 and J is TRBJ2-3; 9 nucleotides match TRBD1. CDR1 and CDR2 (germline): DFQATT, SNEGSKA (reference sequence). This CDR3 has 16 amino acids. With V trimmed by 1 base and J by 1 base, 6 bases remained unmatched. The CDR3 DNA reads TGCAGTGCTAGAGTGGGGACAGGGAAGGGCACAGATACGCAGTATTTT. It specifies CSARVGTGKGTDTQYF.

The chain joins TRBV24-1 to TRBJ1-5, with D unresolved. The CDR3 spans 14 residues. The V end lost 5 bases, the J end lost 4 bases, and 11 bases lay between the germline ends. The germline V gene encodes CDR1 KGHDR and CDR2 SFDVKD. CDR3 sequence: CATSGSLRNQPQHF. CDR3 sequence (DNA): TGTGCCACCAGTGGCAGCCTGAGGAATCAGCCCCAGCATTTT.

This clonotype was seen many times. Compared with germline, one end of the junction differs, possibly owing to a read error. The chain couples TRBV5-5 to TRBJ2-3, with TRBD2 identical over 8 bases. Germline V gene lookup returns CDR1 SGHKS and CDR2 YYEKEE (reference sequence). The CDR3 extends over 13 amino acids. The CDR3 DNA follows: TGTGCCAGCAGCGGGGGGGTAGCGGGGTATAGGCATTTT. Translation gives CASSGGVAGYRHF.

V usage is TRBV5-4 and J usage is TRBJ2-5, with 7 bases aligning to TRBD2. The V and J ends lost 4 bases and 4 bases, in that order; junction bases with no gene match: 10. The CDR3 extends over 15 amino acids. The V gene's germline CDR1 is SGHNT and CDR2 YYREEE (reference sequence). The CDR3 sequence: CASSMGRGVVETQYF. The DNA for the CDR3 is TGTGCCAGCAGCATGGGCCGGGGGGTGGTAGAGACCCAGTACTTC.

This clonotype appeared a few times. CDR3 sequence: CAISEHLGGGETQYF. CDR3 coding DNA: TGTGCCATCAGTGAGCACCTTGGGGGAGGAGAGACCCAGTACTTC. The V call is TRBV10-3, the J call TRBJ2-5; tentatively, D is TRBD2 (6 bases). V was pared by 2 bases and J by 4 bases, with 14 bases between. The CDR3 has 15 residues. Per the germline V gene, CDR1 is ENHRY and CDR2 is SYGVKD.

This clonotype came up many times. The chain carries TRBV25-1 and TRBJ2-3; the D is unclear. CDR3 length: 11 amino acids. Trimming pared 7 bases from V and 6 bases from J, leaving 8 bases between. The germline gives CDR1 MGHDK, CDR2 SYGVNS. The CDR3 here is CASTMFDTQYF. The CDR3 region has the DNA TGTGCCAGCACCATGTTCGATACGCAGTATTTT.

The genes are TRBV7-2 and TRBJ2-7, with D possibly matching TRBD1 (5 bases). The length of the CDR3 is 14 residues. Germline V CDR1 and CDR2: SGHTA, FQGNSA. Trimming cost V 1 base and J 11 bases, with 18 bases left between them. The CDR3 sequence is CASSLDLFGAEKYF. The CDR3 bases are TGTGCCAGCAGCTTAGATCTTTTTGGGGCAGAGAAGTACTTC.

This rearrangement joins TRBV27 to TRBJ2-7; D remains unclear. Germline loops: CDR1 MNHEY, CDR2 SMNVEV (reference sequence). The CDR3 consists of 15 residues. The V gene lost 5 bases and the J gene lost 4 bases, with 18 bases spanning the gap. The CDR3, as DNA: TGTGCCAGCAGTACCCCGAGCCCGGTCGGGTACGAGCAGTACTTC. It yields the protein CASSTPSPVGYEQYF.

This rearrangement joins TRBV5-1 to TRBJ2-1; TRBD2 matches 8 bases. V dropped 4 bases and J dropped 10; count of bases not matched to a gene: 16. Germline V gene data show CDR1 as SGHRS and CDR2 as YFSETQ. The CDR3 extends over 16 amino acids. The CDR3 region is CASSPESGGLNGEQFF. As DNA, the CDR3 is TGCGCCAGCAGCCCCGAGAGCGGGGGCCTGAACGGGGAGCAGTTCTTC.

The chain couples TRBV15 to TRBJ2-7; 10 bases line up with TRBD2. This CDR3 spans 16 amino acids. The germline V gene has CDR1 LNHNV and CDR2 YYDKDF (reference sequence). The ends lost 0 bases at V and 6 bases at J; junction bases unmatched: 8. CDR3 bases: TGTGCCACCAGCAGAGATAAGGCTAGCGGGGGCGGCGAGCAGTACTTC. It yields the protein CATSRDKASGGGEQYF.

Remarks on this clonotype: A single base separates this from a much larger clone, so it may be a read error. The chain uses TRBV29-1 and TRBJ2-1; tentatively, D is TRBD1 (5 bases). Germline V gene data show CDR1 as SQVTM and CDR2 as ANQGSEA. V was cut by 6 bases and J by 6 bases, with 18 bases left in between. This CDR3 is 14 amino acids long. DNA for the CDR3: TGCAGCGTGTCCTCAGGGTTTAGACGCAATGAGCAGTTCTTC. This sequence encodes CSVSSGFRRNEQFF.